Listed here are 28 T cell receptor beta chains from one sample, sequenced in a study of shared T cell receptors in the human thymus. Sequencing was performed with immunoSEQ multiplex PCR; in TCRdb, only in-frame clones are kept and a portion is missing. This sample has some 700,000 clones, with around 85% found just once. These data are also associated with another study on human thymus T cells.

Sequences were obtained from thymocytes. These receptors were taken from a girl less than two years old with a congenital heart defect.

This sequence joins TRBV5-1 and TRBJ1-1; TRBD1 agrees at 7 bases. V trimming: 2 bases; J trimming: 0 bases; junction bases outside the gene matches: 10. CDR3 length: 17 residues. Germline V gene data show CDR1 as SGHRS and CDR2 as YFSETQ. Here the CDR3 reads CASSLSGQFVVNTEAFF. CDR3 sequence (DNA): TGCGCCAGCAGCTTATCGGGACAGTTCGTCGTGAACACTGAAGCTTTCTTT.

This clone was counted a single time. This chain uses TRBV2 with TRBJ1-2; 12 bases agree with TRBD1. CDR3 length equals 19 residues. Trimming took 4 bases from V and 4 from J; bases not matched to a gene: 16. Germline V gene lookup returns CDR1 SNHLY and CDR2 FYNNEI. The CDR3 sequence: CASSVRIGDRGLFCYGYTF. DNA of the CDR3: TGTGCCAGCAGTGTAAGGATAGGGGACAGGGGGCTTTTTTGCTATGGCTACACCTTC. The entire variable domain, with the rest obtained from reference TRBV2 and TRBJ1-2, is as follows: EPEVTQTPSHQVTQMGQEVILRCVPISNHLYFYWYRQILGQKVEFLVSFYNNEISEKSEIFDDQFSVERPDGSNFTLKIRSTKLEDSAMYFCASSVRIGDRGLFCYGYTFGSGTRLTVV.

This chain joins TRBV2 and TRBJ2-4, with TRBD1 matching over 8 bases. This CDR3 region has 16 residues. CDR1 SNHLY and CDR2 FYNNEI come from the germline V gene. V trimming: 6 bases; J trimming: 4 bases; junction bases outside the gene matches: 11. CDR3 DNA sequence: TGTGCCAGCAGCGGACAGGGAAAAGGAATAAAAAACATTCAGTACTTC. The encoded protein is CASSGQGKGIKNIQYF.

This chain links TRBV28 with TRBJ1-5; D gene uncertain. Trimming removed 8 bases at V and 0 bases at J, with 11 bases between. The CDR3 extends over 14 amino acids. The germline gives CDR1 MDHEN, CDR2 SYDVKM. CDR3 bases: TGTGCCAGCGTAGGCAGGAATAGCAATCAGCCCCAGCATTTT. Translated: CASVGRNSNQPQHF.

The rearrangement uses TRBV12-5 and TRBJ2-3; D gene ambiguous. Germline V gene data show CDR1 as LGHNT and CDR2 as FRNRAP. The ends were cut back, 7 bases at V and 2 bases at J, with 25 bases in the middle. The CDR3 sequence is 18 residues long. The CDR3 DNA reads as TGTGCTAGTGATGTTAGGAGAGAGGTCCCCGACCACACAGATACGCAGTATTTT. Its protein is CASDVRREVPDHTDTQYF.

The gene calls are TRBV10-3 and TRBJ2-2; 7 bases align to TRBD1. The CDR3 totals 17 residues. Germline V gene lookup returns CDR1 ENHRY and CDR2 SYGVKD. The ends lost 6 bases at V and 5 bases at J; junction bases unmatched: 15. CDR3 nucleotide sequence: TGTGCCATCAGACTGCCAACCCGGGACAGTACGACCGGGGAGCTGTTTTTT. Amino acids: CAIRLPTRDSTTGELFF.

J is TRBJ2-1 and V is TRBV2; 8 bases align to TRBD1. CDR3 length: 16 residues. V lost 1 base to trimming and J lost 1 base; unmatched junction nucleotides: 3. The germline CDR1 and CDR2 sequences are SNHLY and FYNNEI. CDR3 bases: TGTGCCAGCAGTGAAGGCAGGGGGCTTTCCTACAATGAGCAGTTCTTC. Translating it yields CASSEGRGLSYNEQFF.

For the CDR3, the DNA is TGTGCCAGCTGCAAAGGGGTGATTTGGAACACTGAAGCTTTCTTT. As protein: CASCKGVIWNTEAFF. This chain uses TRBV6-5 with TRBJ1-1; TRBD1 might be the D (5 bases). The CDR3 length is 15 residues. Germline-derived CDR1 and CDR2 are MNHEY and SVGAGI. The V gene lost 8 bases and the J gene lost 1 base, with 17 bases spanning the gap.

J is TRBJ2-5 and V is TRBV12-5; 8 bases map to TRBD2. V lost 5 bases, J lost 2 bases, and 10 bases stayed unmatched. The germline V gene has CDR1 LGHNT and CDR2 FRNRAP. There are 16 residues in the CDR3. CDR3 amino acids: CASGPPRGGSQETQYF. The CDR3 nucleotides are TGTGCTAGTGGTCCGCCCCGGGGGGGCTCTCAAGAGACCCAGTACTTC.

The V and J genes are TRBV27 and TRBJ1-2, with D unresolved. CDR3 length equals 14 residues. CDR1 and CDR2 (germline): MNHEY, SMNVEV (reference sequence). V was pared by 8 bases and J by 3 bases, with 16 bases between. CDR3 sequence reads: CASAKPGSYYGYTF. The CDR3 region has the DNA TGTGCCAGCGCGAAACCCGGGAGCTACTATGGCTACACCTTC.

This chain links TRBV6-1 with TRBJ2-1; 13 bases line up with TRBD2. The CDR3 totals 13 residues. Germline CDR1 MNHNS, CDR2 SASEGT. V was pared by 11 bases and J by 14 bases, with 12 bases of the junction left unmatched. CDR3 DNA sequence: TGTGCCGGAAGGACTAGCGGGGGCCCCTGGAAGTTCTTC. This codes for CAGRTSGGPWKFF.

This chain joins TRBV4-3 and TRBJ1-2; D unresolved. Trimming took 1 base from V and 0 from J, leaving 9 bases between them. The germline V gene encodes CDR1 LGHNA and CDR2 YSLEER. The CDR3 sequence is 15 residues long. The CDR3 spells CASSQVGNPNYGYTF. In DNA, the CDR3 is TGCGCCAGCAGCCAAGTCGGGAACCCTAACTATGGCTACACCTTC.

This clone was picked up one time. The gene calls are TRBV10-1 and TRBJ2-3; tentatively, D is TRBD2 (5 bases). Trimming removed 4 bases from V and 6 bases from J, with 17 bases in between. The CDR3 consists of 15 residues. Germline V gene sequence: CDR1 WNHNN, CDR2 SYGVQD (reference sequence). For the CDR3, the DNA is TGCGCCAGCAGTGCCATTGGAGGCTCCGGGGATACGCAGTATTTT. Amino acid sequence: CASSAIGGSGDTQYF.

This clone was observed a single time. The gene calls are TRBV27 and TRBJ2-3; tentative D call: TRBD2 (5 bases). The CDR3 has 15 amino acids. V lost 3 bases and J 2 bases, leaving 12 bases between the germline ends. Germline V gives CDR1 MNHEY, CDR2 SMNVEV (reference sequence). This CDR3 reads CASSFRPGTTDTQYF. CDR3 sequence (DNA): TGTGCCAGCAGTTTCCGTCCGGGAACCACAGATACGCAGTATTTT.

The V call is TRBV5-6, the J call TRBJ1-1; 12 bases are shared with TRBD1. Germline lookup yields CDR1 SGHDT and CDR2 YYEEEE. The CDR3 has 18 amino acids. Trimming removed 2 bases from V and 3 bases from J; junction bases left unmatched: 11. Written as DNA, the CDR3 is TGTGCCAGCAGCTTTTGCGGGACAGGGGGCCGTGGGGACACTGAAGCTTTCTTT. It is translated as CASSFCGTGGRGDTEAFF.

The chain uses TRBV7-2 and TRBJ2-7; D is perhaps TRBD2 (5 bases). CDR3 length: 16 residues. CDR1 SGHTA and CDR2 FQGNSA come from the germline V gene. Deletions cut 5 bases from V and 3 bases from J, with 20 bases between. CDR3 protein: CASSLLSTTRGYEQYF. CDR3 nucleotides: TGTGCCAGCAGCCTTCTTTCGACTACTCGCGGCTACGAGCAGTACTTC. Complete variable domain (other parts from reference TRBV7-2 and TRBJ2-7): GAGVSQSPSNKVTEKGKDVELRCDPISGHTALYWYRQSLGQGLEFLIYFQGNSAPDKSGLPSDRFSAERTGGSVSTLTIQRTQQEDSAVYLCASSLLSTTRGYEQYFGPGTRLTVT.

This clone has a single count. This chain connects TRBV6-1 to TRBJ2-4, with TRBD1 identical over 7 bases. The CDR3 extends over 14 amino acids. Germline CDR1 is MNHNS and CDR2 is SASEGT. Trimming cost V 4 bases and J 5 bases; bases outside gene matches: 5. Here the CDR3 reads CASSGRDRQNIQYF. The CDR3, as DNA: TGTGCCAGCAGTGGCCGGGACAGACAAAACATTCAGTACTTC.

V and J are TRBV5-1 and TRBJ2-3; 11 nucleotides match TRBD1. From germline, CDR1 is SGHRS and CDR2 YFSETQ. The CDR3 contains 17 residues. V trimming: 3 bases; J trimming: 3 bases; junction bases outside the gene matches: 9. The CDR3 reads CASSSHRGTGGTDTQYF. CDR3 sequence (DNA): TGCGCCAGCAGCTCGCATCGAGGGACAGGGGGAACAGATACGCAGTATTTT.

The rearrangement joins TRBV4-3 to TRBJ2-3, with 8 bases aligning to TRBD2. This CDR3 spans 16 amino acids. Looked up from germline, CDR1 is LGHNA and CDR2 is YSLEER. Unmatched junction bases numbered 5, after V lost 1 base and J lost 2 bases. CDR3: CASSQATSGSTDTQYF. CDR3 bases: TGCGCCAGCAGCCAAGCAACTAGCGGTTCCACAGATACGCAGTATTTT.

The chain recombines TRBV28 with TRBJ2-1, with TRBD1 matching over 7 bases. Germline assignment: CDR1 MDHEN and CDR2 SYDVKM. With 6 bases clipped from V and 3 bases from J, the junction kept 8 bases outside the gene matches. The CDR3 length is 15 residues. DNA of the CDR3: TGTGCCAGCAGGTTAACAGGGGCCTACTACAATGAGCAGTTCTTC. Translated: CASRLTGAYYNEQFF. The entire variable domain, with the rest obtained from reference TRBV28 and TRBJ2-1, is as follows: DVKVTQSSRYLVKRTGEKVFLECVQDMDHENMFWYRQDPGLGLRLIYFSYDVKMKEKGDIPEGYSVSREKKERFSLILESASTNQTSMYLCASRLTGAYYNEQFFGPGTRLTVL.

V gene TRBV18 combines with J gene TRBJ1-1; no clear D gene. This CDR3 has 20 amino acids. V was cut by 0 bases and J by 0 bases, with 23 bases left in between. Germline V lookup: CDR1 KGHSH, CDR2 LQKENI. CDR3 protein: CASSPPFGTYSPLMNTEAFF. CDR3 in DNA: TGTGCCAGCTCACCACCTTTCGGTACTTACAGTCCTCTGATGAACACTGAAGCTTTCTTT. The complete variable domain, with remaining parts taken from reference TRBV18 and TRBJ1-1, reads NAGVMQNPRHLVRRRGQEARLRCSPMKGHSHVYWYRQLPEEGLKFMVYLQKENIIDESGMPKERFSAEFPKEGPSILRIQQVVRGDSAAYFCASSPPFGTYSPLMNTEAFFGQGTRLTVV.

The J gene is TRBJ2-7, the V gene TRBV29-1, with 10 bases aligning to TRBD1. The CDR3 runs 15 residues. V trimming: 7 bases; J trimming: 3 bases; junction bases outside the gene matches: 12. Per germline, CDR1 SQVTM and CDR2 ANQGSEA. The CDR3 coding sequence is TGCAGCGCCCTGGTGAGGGGACAGGGGTTCTACGAGCAGTACTTC. It yields the protein CSALVRGQGFYEQYF.

J is TRBJ2-5 and V is TRBV5-1, with TRBD2 identical over 8 bases. Germline trimming cut 0 bases from V and 1 base from J; bases unmatched to any gene: 8. Germline CDR1 and CDR2: SGHRS and YFSETQ. This CDR3 region has 17 residues. The DNA of the CDR3 is TGCGCCAGCAGCTTGGCCGAGGGCGGGGGGATCCAAGAGACCCAGTACTTC. Protein: CASSLAEGGGIQETQYF.

This clone was picked up one time. The rearrangement joins TRBV28 to TRBJ1-5, with a tentative D call TRBD1 (5 bases). The V gene lost 3 bases and the J gene lost 9 bases, with 9 bases spanning the gap. This CDR3 has 12 residues. Germline V gives CDR1 MDHEN, CDR2 SYDVKM. The CDR3 DNA sequence: TGTGCCAGCAGTTTTTTGGGGGGGCCCCAGCATTTT. Translating it yields CASSFLGGPQHF.

The rearrangement joins TRBV29-1 to TRBJ1-5, with no clear D. Germline-derived CDR1 and CDR2 are SQVTM and ANQGSEA. V gave up 5 bases and J gave up 5 bases, with 13 bases separating them. The CDR3 spans 13 residues. CDR3 coding DNA: TGCAGCGTTCCCGGCAACGCGGATCAGCCCCAGCATTTT. This sequence encodes CSVPGNADQPQHF.

The J gene is TRBJ1-6, the V gene TRBV14; 7 bases line up with TRBD1. V lost 4 bases to trimming and J lost 6 bases; unmatched junction nucleotides: 21. The V gene's germline CDR1 is SGHDN and CDR2 FVKESK. This CDR3 has 20 residues. CDR3 DNA sequence: TGTGCCAGCAGCCTAGGCAAGTCCCACGAAGACAGGGACCGTAATTCACCCCTCCACTTT. Translating it yields CASSLGKSHEDRDRNSPLHF.

The J gene is TRBJ1-6, the V gene TRBV6-5, with 7 nucleotides matching TRBD1. With V trimmed by 6 bases and J by 6 bases, 8 bases remained unmatched. Germline lookup yields CDR1 MNHEY and CDR2 SVGAGI. This CDR3 comprises 15 residues. CDR3 bases: TGTGCCAGCAGACGGGACAGACGAATTAATTCACCCCTCCACTTT. Protein product: CASRRDRRINSPLHF.

This clone appeared a few times. The junction and the germline gene differ at one end; a read error may be behind it. The genes are TRBV6-1 and TRBJ2-3; tentatively, D is TRBD1 (6 bases). From germline, CDR1 is MNHNS and CDR2 SASEGT. The CDR3 contains 16 residues. The CDR3 protein is CASREDRPAGTDTQYF. DNA for the CDR3: TGTGCCAGCAGGGAAGACAGGCCCGCCGGCACAGATACGCAGTATTTT.